Listed here are 13 T cell receptor beta chains from one sample, sequenced in a study of type 1 regulatory T cells. No antigens are known for them. Whole-study results and caveats: Compared with non-type 1 regulatory T cells, type 1 regulatory T cells showed a more restricted TCR repertoire.

TCRdb reprocessed the reads via MiXCR and lists one record per CDR3 protein. Of under 75,000 distinct CDR3 sequences detected, less than 25% appear once; the ten largest clones hold under 8.5%. Sequencing was performed on cultured type 1 regulatory T (Tr1) cells, either the whole culture or a sorted fraction (not recorded which). These receptors all come from a human donor in good health.

This chain connects TRBV28 to TRBJ2-2; a weak D match, TRBD2 (5 bases). The CDR3 consists of 16 residues. The germline V and J ends were trimmed by 10 bases and 6 bases, with 24 bases remaining between them. Germline assignment: CDR1 MDHEN and CDR2 SYDVKM. The CDR3 region is CATQRDTGRFSGELFF. DNA for the CDR3: TGTGCCACCCAGCGTGATACGGGAAGGTTCTCCGGGGAGCTGTTTTTT.

This clonotype was counted at least ten times. The chain joins TRBV18 to TRBJ1-1; unclear D gene. The CDR3 extends over 15 amino acids. CDR1 is KGHSH and CDR2 is LQKENI in the germline V gene. V was shortened by 2 bases and J by 5 bases, with 15 bases between the two germline ends. The CDR3, as DNA: TGTGCCAGCTCACCAGAGGCGGGAGGGAGAACTGAAGCTTTCTTT. It specifies CASSPEAGGRTEAFF.

This sequence joins TRBV5-1 and TRBJ2-3; weak D call: TRBD1 (6 bases). This CDR3 comprises 14 residues. From germline, CDR1 is SGHRS and CDR2 YFSETQ. V lost 2 bases, J lost 0 bases, and 7 bases lay in between. CDR3 amino acids: CASSFQGSTDTQYF. The DNA for the CDR3 is TGCGCCAGCAGCTTTCAGGGGAGCACAGATACGCAGTATTTT.

The rearrangement joins TRBV28 to TRBJ2-1; 9 nucleotides align to TRBD2. The CDR3 runs to 16 residues. V shed 4 bases and J 4 bases; nucleotides not matched to a gene: 8. Per the germline V gene, CDR1 is MDHEN and CDR2 is SYDVKM. CDR3 loop: CASSSYSGSGYNEQFF. The CDR3 nucleotides are TGTGCCAGCAGTTCCTATAGCGGGAGCGGGTACAATGAGCAGTTCTTC.

This clonotype ranks as medium-sized. The CDR3 coding sequence is TGCGCCAGCAGCTTGTATGATGGTGAGACCCAGTACTTC. Residues: CASSLYDGETQYF. The chain joins TRBV5-1 to TRBJ2-5; D gene ambiguous. The germline CDR1 and CDR2 sequences are SGHRS and YFSETQ. CDR3 size: 13 residues. The ends were cut back, 1 base at V and 5 bases at J, with 9 bases in the middle.

About this clonotype: A read error may be the cause here, since a much bigger clone is one base away. The chain employs TRBV15 and TRBJ1-5; D is ambiguous. Trimming took 5 bases from V and 2 from J, leaving 7 bases between them. The CDR3 extends over 13 amino acids. The germline V gene encodes CDR1 LNHNV and CDR2 YYDKDF (reference sequence). In DNA form, the CDR3 reads TGTGCCACCAGCCGTCACGGCAATCAGCCCCAGCATTTT. The encoded protein is CATSRHGNQPQHF.

This clonotype was detected only a few times. V and J are TRBV4-3 and TRBJ1-6; a weak D match, TRBD1 (5 bases). CDR1 LGHNA and CDR2 YSLEER come from the germline V gene. The CDR3 totals 14 residues. Trimming took off 0 bases at V and 5 bases at J, with 5 bases between the two ends. The CDR3 nucleotides read TGCGCCAGCAGCCAAGAGACAGATAATTCACCCCTCCACTTT. The encoded protein is CASSQETDNSPLHF.

CDR3 amino acids: CASSSLTGMSTEAFF. The DNA of the CDR3 is TGTGCCAGCAGCTCCCTGACAGGTATGAGCACTGAAGCTTTCTTT. The chain is built from TRBV7-9 and TRBJ1-1, with D perhaps matching TRBD1 (6 bases). This CDR3 is 15 amino acids long. Germline CDR1 reads SEHNR; CDR2 reads FQNEAQ (reference sequence). Trimming cost V 4 bases and J 4 bases, with 16 bases left between them.

This clonotype was counted between two and nine times. This rearrangement joins TRBV12-3 or TRBV12-4 to TRBJ2-3; D may be TRBD1 (5 bases). V was cut by 3 bases and J by 2 bases, with 9 bases left in between. The CDR3 spans 14 residues. The CDR3 DNA sequence: TGTGCCAGCAGTTTTATTGGGGCCACAGATACGCAGTATTTT. Protein sequence: CASSFIGATDTQYF.

There are many counts of this clonotype. This sequence joins TRBV5-5 and TRBJ2-7, with D perhaps TRBD1 or TRBD2 (5 bases each). V was trimmed by 0 bases and J by 5 bases, leaving 18 bases between them. CDR1 is SGHKS and CDR2 is YYEKEE in the germline V gene (reference sequence). The CDR3 is 16 residues long. CDR3 in amino acids: CASSLERGQGADEQYF. CDR3 nucleotides: TGTGCCAGCAGCTTGGAGCGAGGGCAGGGAGCCGACGAGCAGTACTTC.

V usage is TRBV7-3 and J usage is TRBJ2-1, with no clear D. The V end was cut by 0 bases, the J end by 10 bases, with 7 bases between. The CDR3 is made up of 12 amino acids. Looked up from germline, CDR1 is SGHTA and CDR2 is FQGTGA. CDR3 region: CASSLTLGEQFF. CDR3 coding DNA: TGTGCCAGCAGCTTAACGCTGGGGGAGCAGTTCTTC.

This chain connects TRBV7-2 to TRBJ2-2; perhaps TRBD2 as D (6 bases). Germline V CDR1 and CDR2: SGHTA, FQGNSA. V shed 4 bases and J shed 6 bases, with 15 bases lying between them. The CDR3 has 15 amino acids. CDR3 DNA: TGTGCCAGCAGCTCGGAGGGGAGCGTTCCCGGGGAGCTGTTTTTT. This translates into CASSSEGSVPGELFF.

The sample holds a few counts of this clonotype. The genes are TRBV6-1 and TRBJ2-7; D unclear. Trimming stripped 8 bases from V and 3 bases from J, with 17 bases between. The CDR3 runs to 14 residues. Looked up from germline, CDR1 is MNHNS and CDR2 is SASEGT. For the CDR3, the DNA is TGTGCCAGCCAAAGGACCTCCCACCTCTACGAGCAGTACTTC. The encoded protein is CASQRTSHLYEQYF.